These 28 T cell receptor beta chains originate from one sample sequenced in a study of cytomegalovirus exposure and HLA in healthy donors. Primers included in the PCR were 60 Vbeta and 13 Jbeta primers. Some clones are missing from TCRdb's copy, which holds only in-frame ones; the method was immunoSEQ multiplex PCR. The sample records under 200,000 clones, less than 85% being singletons. The sample consisted of PBMCs. These receptors were collected from a man aged 35 to 55 in good health and CMV-seronegative.

The chain has TRBV5-4 and TRBJ1-1; 12 bases match TRBD1. Germline assignment: CDR1 SGHNT and CDR2 YYREEE (reference sequence). With V trimmed by 4 bases and J by 3 bases, 10 bases remained unmatched. This CDR3 region has 17 residues. The CDR3 protein is CASSGGDRGPADTEAFF. The CDR3 DNA reads TGTGCCAGCAGCGGGGGGGACAGGGGGCCGGCGGACACTGAAGCTTTCTTT. The complete variable domain, with remaining parts taken from reference TRBV5-4 and TRBJ1-1, reads ETGVTQSPTHLIKTRGQQVTLRCSSQSGHNTVSWYQQALGQGPQFIFQYYREEENGRGNFPPRFSGLQFPNYSSELNVNALELDDSALYLCASSGGDRGPADTEAFFGQGTRLTVV.

This clone appeared a few times. The genes are TRBV11-3 and TRBJ1-1; D not certain. The germline CDR1 and CDR2 sequences are SGHNT and YENEEA. CDR3 length: 13 amino acids. The ends were cut back, 1 base at V and 1 base at J, with 4 bases in the middle. CDR3: CASSLGENTEAFF. The DNA of the CDR3 is TGTGCCAGCAGCTTAGGAGAGAACACTGAAGCTTTCTTT.

The chain combines TRBV5-6 with TRBJ1-3, with 9 positions matching TRBD1. The CDR3 length is 13 residues. V shed 4 bases and J 7 bases; nucleotides not matched to a gene: 3. Germline CDR1 reads SGHDT; CDR2 reads YYEEEE. CDR3: CASSRGQGNTIYF. DNA for the CDR3: TGTGCCAGCAGCAGGGGACAGGGTAACACCATATATTTT.

The chain joins TRBV7-3 to TRBJ2-5; 8 bases map to TRBD1. Germline CDR1 SGHTA, CDR2 FQGTGA. This CDR3 spans 14 amino acids. Germline trimming cut 5 bases from V and 4 bases from J; bases unmatched to any gene: 6. The CDR3 loop is CASSPGTGGETQYF. CDR3 nucleotide sequence: TGTGCCAGCAGCCCCGGGACAGGAGGAGAGACCCAGTACTTC.

Only a few counts were recorded for this clone. CDR3 sequence: CSARSRREAFF. Here the CDR3 DNA reads TGCAGTGCTAGGTCCAGGCGTGAAGCTTTCTTT. The V and J genes are TRBV20-1 and TRBJ1-1; D uncertain. The germline V gene encodes CDR1 DFQATT and CDR2 SNEGSKA (reference sequence). This CDR3 contains 11 residues. The ends were cut back, 3 bases at V and 7 bases at J, with 9 bases in the middle.

This chain links TRBV11-2 with TRBJ2-7, with 7 bases lining up with TRBD1. J lost 3 bases, V lost 0 bases, and 5 bases had no gene match. The CDR3 runs 15 residues. CDR1 is SGHAT, CDR2 FQNNGV, per germline. In DNA, the CDR3 is TGTGCCAGCAGCTTAGACTCCGACAGGGTCTACGAGCAGTACTTC. Its translation: CASSLDSDRVYEQYF.

This chain links TRBV11-2 with TRBJ2-5, with a possible D match to TRBD2 (6 bases). Trimming shortened V by 5 bases and J by 5 bases, and 18 bases separated the two germline ends. The CDR3 sequence is 15 residues long. In germline, CDR1 is SGHAT, CDR2 FQNNGV. The CDR3 reads CASSAPRLAPETQYF. The CDR3 DNA is TGTGCCAGCAGCGCCCCTCGGCTAGCGCCGGAGACCCAGTACTTC.

The chain links TRBV10-2 to TRBJ2-7, with 7 bases matching TRBD1. This CDR3 has 13 residues. Looked up from germline, CDR1 is WSHSY and CDR2 is SAAADI. V shed 6 bases and J 2 bases; nucleotides not matched to a gene: 4. CDR3 in amino acids: CASRQTGTYEQYF. Written as DNA, the CDR3 is TGCGCCAGCAGGCAGACAGGGACCTACGAGCAGTACTTC.

The genes are TRBV7-9 and TRBJ2-6; no firm D call. The CDR3 has 18 residues. Germline CDR1 and CDR2: SEHNR and FQNEAQ (reference sequence). Trimming left V 2 bases short and J 0 bases short, with 14 bases between. This CDR3 is CASSLLPNQASGANVLTF. DNA for the CDR3: TGTGCCAGCAGCTTACTCCCAAATCAGGCCTCTGGGGCCAACGTCCTGACTTTC.

The chain uses TRBV18 and TRBJ1-1; TRBD1 agrees at 8 bases. Germline-derived CDR1 and CDR2 are KGHSH and LQKENI. The CDR3 covers 17 residues. V shed 1 base and J 1 base; nucleotides not matched to a gene: 8. The CDR3 DNA is TGTGCCAGCTCACCACAAGACAGGGGTGTAGGGAACACTGAAGCTTTCTTT. Translated: CASSPQDRGVGNTEAFF.

The chain couples TRBV5-4 to TRBJ2-1, with a tentative D call TRBD2 (5 bases). V lost 6 bases and J 6 bases, leaving 16 bases between the germline ends. Germline V gene data show CDR1 as SGHNT and CDR2 as YYREEE (reference sequence). This CDR3 is 14 amino acids long. CDR3 sequence (DNA): TGTGCCAGCACCCCTTCGGGGAGCTTCAATGAGCAGTTCTTC. Amino acid sequence: CASTPSGSFNEQFF.

This clone was seen a single time. V usage is TRBV30 and J usage is TRBJ2-5; TRBD2 aligns across 11 bases. Judging by the DNA end, TRBJ2-7 fits better; the J call may be wrong. The CDR3 is 17 amino acids. Germline V gives CDR1 GTSNPN, CDR2 SVGIG (reference sequence). CDR3 sequence reads: CAWSRRLAGSTSYEQYF. Here the CDR3 DNA reads TGTGCCTGGAGTCGACGACTAGCGGGAAGTACCTCCTACGAGCAGTACTTC.

The chain recombines TRBV18 with TRBJ2-1; no clear D. V lost 3 bases and J lost 7, with 13 bases in between. The CDR3 sequence is 14 residues long. Germline V gene lookup returns CDR1 KGHSH and CDR2 LQKENI. The CDR3: CASSPPPSTNEQFF. In DNA form, the CDR3 reads TGTGCCAGCTCACCGCCTCCCAGTACGAATGAGCAGTTCTTC.

The chain has TRBV7-8 and TRBJ2-7, with 8 bases matching TRBD2. V trimming: 4 bases; J trimming: 0 bases; junction bases outside the gene matches: 5. There are 15 residues in the CDR3. Germline CDR1 and CDR2: SGHVS and FQNEAQ. The CDR3 sequence: CASSSYGTSSYEQYF. CDR3 sequence (DNA): TGTGCCAGCAGCTCCTACGGGACTAGCTCCTACGAGCAGTACTTC.

V gene TRBV9 combines with J gene TRBJ2-3; tentatively, D is TRBD1 (5 bases). This CDR3 has 14 amino acids. Germline CDR1 is SGDLS and CDR2 is YYNGEE. With 3 bases removed from V and 2 bases from J, the gap between germline ends came to 10 bases. CDR3 DNA sequence: TGTGCCAGCAGCGACACTGGGGCCACAGATACGCAGTATTTT. As protein: CASSDTGATDTQYF.

The chain is built from TRBV27 and TRBJ1-1, with no clear D. The V and J ends lost 7 bases and 5 bases respectively, with 14 bases between them. The CDR3 spans 13 residues. Looked up from germline, CDR1 is MNHEY and CDR2 is SMNVEV (reference sequence). The CDR3 bases are TGTGCCAGCACTTCGACGACTATAACTGAAGCTTTCTTT. It is translated as CASTSTTITEAFF.

The chain carries TRBV20-1 and TRBJ1-1; no reliable D call. Germline loops: CDR1 DFQATT, CDR2 SNEGSKA (reference sequence). There are 11 residues in the CDR3. V dropped 3 bases and J dropped 6 bases, with 8 bases sitting between them. CDR3 in amino acids: CSASEHSEAFF. In DNA, the CDR3 is TGCAGTGCTAGTGAGCACTCTGAAGCTTTCTTT.

This clone was recorded once. The rearrangement joins TRBV9 to TRBJ1-2, with TRBD1 identical over 7 bases. Germline CDR1 is SGDLS and CDR2 is YYNGEE. The CDR3 consists of 13 residues. The V segment lost 5 bases and the J segment 1 base; nucleotides outside the gene matches: 2. This CDR3 is CASRGDSNYGYTF. CDR3 in DNA: TGTGCCAGCAGGGGGGACAGTAACTATGGCTACACCTTC.

This clone was recorded a few times. The chain joins TRBV7-9 to TRBJ1-1; 8 nucleotides agree with TRBD1. Per germline, CDR1 SEHNR and CDR2 FQNEAQ (reference sequence). Trimming cost V 4 bases and J 5 bases; bases outside gene matches: 12. The CDR3 extends over 16 amino acids. The CDR3 bases are TGTGCCAGCAGCTCACCCCGGACAGGGAGAGGGACTGAAGCTTTCTTT. Encoded protein: CASSSPRTGRGTEAFF.

The chain joins TRBV6-5 to TRBJ1-2, with D possibly being TRBD1 (5 bases). This CDR3 region has 14 residues. Germline assignment: CDR1 MNHEY and CDR2 SVGAGI. Trimming took 5 bases from V and 8 from J, leaving 18 bases between them. The CDR3 region is CASSLLGPGQGYTF. The CDR3 nucleotides are TGTGCCAGCAGTCTCCTCGGGCCAGGGCAAGGCTACACCTTC.

This clone was seen a handful of times. This rearrangement joins TRBV19 to TRBJ2-2, with 7 bases that match TRBD1. The CDR3 runs to 15 residues. V was clipped by 7 bases and J by 6 bases; unmatched bases: 11. Germline V lookup: CDR1 LNHDA, CDR2 SQIVND (reference sequence). The CDR3 nucleotides read TGTGCCAGTACCCCTCGGAACAGGGGAGCCGGGGAGCTGTTTTTT. Its translation: CASTPRNRGAGELFF.

The chain joins TRBV2 to TRBJ2-7; D perhaps matches TRBD1 (6 bases). The V and J ends lost 4 bases and 3 bases respectively, with 10 bases between them. The CDR3 covers 13 residues. From germline, CDR1 is SNHLY and CDR2 FYNNEI. The CDR3 is CASSGQVNYEQYF. For the CDR3, the DNA is TGTGCCAGCAGTGGACAGGTGAACTACGAGCAGTACTTC.

The chain uses TRBV30 and TRBJ2-5; a weak D match, TRBD1 (6 bases). The V end lost 3 bases, the J end lost 4 bases, and 6 bases lay between the germline ends. This CDR3 spans 11 amino acids. Per germline, CDR1 GTSNPN and CDR2 SVGIG (reference sequence). CDR3 coding DNA: TGTGCCTGGAGACAGGGAGAGACCCAGTACTTC. Translated, it gives CAWRQGETQYF.

The V call is TRBV18, the J call TRBJ1-2; 7 bases map to TRBD1. Trimming at V came to 2 bases and at J to 4 bases, leaving 1 base not matched to a gene. CDR1 KGHSH and CDR2 LQKENI come from the germline V gene. The CDR3 spans 13 residues. The CDR3 DNA follows: TGTGCCAGCTCACCAGGGACAGTCTATGGCTACACCTTC. The encoded protein is CASSPGTVYGYTF.

For the CDR3, the DNA is TGTGCCAGCAGCGTAGCTGGCAGTTTCAATCAGCCCCAGCATTTT. Protein: CASSVAGSFNQPQHF. The chain couples TRBV9 to TRBJ1-5; no definite D call. The germline V and J ends were trimmed by 0 bases and 3 bases, with 10 bases remaining between them. Looked up from germline, CDR1 is SGDLS and CDR2 is YYNGEE. The CDR3 is made up of 15 amino acids.

V usage is TRBV4-3 and J usage is TRBJ1-1; D is unresolved. The CDR3 loop spans 13 amino acids. CDR1 is LGHNA and CDR2 is YSLEER in the germline V gene. V was shortened by 4 bases and J by 7 bases, with 13 bases between the two germline ends. The CDR3 loop reads CASSPTLKNEAFF. Here the CDR3 DNA reads TGCGCCAGCAGCCCTACGTTAAAGAATGAAGCTTTCTTT.

The gene calls are TRBV2 and TRBJ2-1, with TRBD1 as a possible D gene (7 bases). The CDR3 is 15 residues long. The germline gives CDR1 SNHLY, CDR2 FYNNEI. The ends were cut back, 3 bases at V and 0 bases at J, with 9 bases in the middle. Here the CDR3 reads CASSDRGDSYNEQFF. In DNA form, the CDR3 reads TGTGCCAGCAGTGACAGGGGGGACTCCTACAATGAGCAGTTCTTC.

The table lists this clone with a few counts. CDR3 DNA: TGCGCCAGCAGCGGCCACGGGGGGTCTAGCACAGATACGCAGTATTTT. This gives the protein CASSGHGGSSTDTQYF. The genes are TRBV5-1 and TRBJ2-3; 7 nucleotides line up with TRBD2. The length of the CDR3 is 16 residues. Losses at the gene ends were 4 bases for V and 0 bases for J; bases not matched to a gene: 8. CDR1 and CDR2 (germline): SGHRS, YFSETQ.